Presented here are 14 T cell receptor beta chains from one specimen sequenced in a study of T-cell memory formation after mild COVID-19. TCRdb processed the 5' RACE reads anew with MiXCR; each CDR3 protein has one entry. The table shows over 55,000 distinct CDR3 sequences, with approximately 12% occurring only once. The sample consisted of PBMCs or a T cell subset sorted from them (not recorded which). All receptors derive from a man younger than 35 who had mild COVID-19 (a few samples of this study predate the infection). Cell type and time point are not known.

There are a few counts of this clonotype. This chain uses TRBV20-1 with TRBJ2-3, with TRBD2 matching over 12 bases. The germline V gene has CDR1 DFQATT and CDR2 SNEGSKA (reference sequence). V lost 6 bases to trimming and J lost 4 bases; unmatched junction nucleotides: 14. This CDR3 spans 17 amino acids. The CDR3 spells CSAEVPLAGGPADTQYF. CDR3 DNA: TGCAGTGCCGAAGTACCCCTAGCGGGGGGGCCCGCAGATACGCAGTATTTT.

This clonotype was detected a few times. The rearrangement joins TRBV12-3 or TRBV12-4 to TRBJ1-1; D perhaps matches TRBD1 (5 bases). The CDR3 is 13 amino acids. Trimming stripped 2 bases from V and 8 bases from J, with 12 bases between. CDR3 residues: CASSLRGGPEAFF. CDR3 nucleotides: TGTGCCAGCAGTTTACGTGGGGGTCCAGAAGCTTTCTTT.

This clonotype has at least ten counts. V usage is TRBV7-2 and J usage is TRBJ2-7; D is unclear. This CDR3 region has 15 residues. Trimming stripped 5 bases from V and 0 bases from J, with 14 bases between. Germline V gene data show CDR1 as SGHTA and CDR2 as FQGNSA. The CDR3 nucleotides are TGTGCCAGCAGCCTTACCTTGGGTCTCTCCTACGAGCAGTACTTC. Its translation is CASSLTLGLSYEQYF.

A few counts support this clonotype. The chain recombines TRBV4-2 with TRBJ2-1; 9 bases align to TRBD2. The CDR3 is made up of 13 amino acids. Looked up from germline, CDR1 is LGHNA and CDR2 is YNFKEQ. The V segment lost 4 bases and the J segment 7 bases; nucleotides outside the gene matches: 2. The chain's CDR3 is CASSRLAENEQFF. CDR3 in DNA: TGTGCCAGCAGCCGACTAGCGGAAAATGAGCAGTTCTTC.

Of note for this clonotype: The junction departs from the called germline gene at one end, perhaps through a read error. The rearrangement uses TRBV9 and TRBJ2-2; either TRBD1 or TRBD2 may supply D (5 bases each). Per germline, CDR1 SGDLS and CDR2 YYNGEE. CDR3 length: 18 amino acids. The CDR3 region is CASSVNRGPAFGTWELFF. As DNA, the CDR3 is TGTGCCAGCAGCGTAAATCGGGGACCCGCCTTTGGCACCTGGGAGCTGTTTTTT.

The chain uses TRBV6-5 and TRBJ1-1; no reliable D call. The CDR3 has 13 amino acids. In germline, CDR1 is MNHEY, CDR2 SVGAGI. Trimming stripped 6 bases from V and 2 bases from J, with 10 bases between. CDR3 sequence reads: CASRLIVNTEAFF. The CDR3 DNA is TGTGCCAGCAGGCTCATTGTTAACACTGAAGCTTTCTTT.

V is TRBV20-1 and J is TRBJ1-2; D not certain. V was clipped by 6 bases and J by 5 bases, with 13 bases between them. CDR3 length: 12 residues. Germline-derived CDR1 and CDR2 are DFQATT and SNEGSKA (reference sequence). CDR3 loop: CSAAASLYGYTF. The CDR3 DNA reads as TGCAGTGCGGCAGCCAGCCTTTATGGCTACACCTTC.

This clonotype appeared many times. This chain connects TRBV4-1 to TRBJ1-4, with a possible D match to TRBD1 (6 bases). Trimming cost V 1 base and J 7 bases, with 10 bases left between them. The germline V gene encodes CDR1 MGHRA and CDR2 YSYEKL. The CDR3 sequence is 14 residues long. CDR3: CASSQAGGGEKLFF. CDR3 bases: TGCGCCAGCAGCCAAGCTGGGGGCGGTGAAAAACTGTTTTTT.

Many counts were recorded for this clonotype. The chain joins TRBV4-1 to TRBJ2-1, with D possibly being TRBD1 (6 bases). V was clipped by 4 bases and J by 8 bases, with 18 bases between them. The CDR3 length is 15 residues. Germline V lookup: CDR1 MGHRA, CDR2 YSYEKL. Here the CDR3 reads CASSPTGPRGDEQFF. DNA for the CDR3: TGCGCCAGCAGCCCTACTGGACCCAGGGGAGATGAGCAGTTCTTC.

This clonotype has only a few counts. The chain joins TRBV4-3 to TRBJ1-5; D gene unclear. Germline CDR1 LGHNA, CDR2 YSLEER. The germline V and J ends were trimmed by 0 bases and 5 bases, with 5 bases remaining between them. The CDR3 totals 13 residues. The CDR3 sequence: CASSQDRDQPQHF. The CDR3 nucleotides are TGCGCCAGCAGCCAAGATAGGGATCAGCCCCAGCATTTT.

The chain is built from TRBV12-3 or TRBV12-4 and TRBJ2-5; 10 positions agree with TRBD1. The V gene end was trimmed by 4 bases and the J gene end by 5 bases; junction bases not matched to a gene: 7. This CDR3 comprises 15 residues. The CDR3 protein is CASSSPGQGMETQYF. The CDR3 DNA reads as TGTGCCAGCAGTTCCCCGGGACAGGGGATGGAGACCCAGTACTTC.

This clonotype was recorded at least ten times. The chain combines TRBV20-1 with TRBJ1-5; possible D gene TRBD1, 5 bases. The V and J ends lost 6 bases and 9 bases respectively, with 18 bases between them. The CDR3 loop spans 13 amino acids. Germline V gives CDR1 DFQATT, CDR2 SNEGSKA (reference sequence). CDR3 loop: CSAHEGPGGPQHF. CDR3 coding DNA: TGCAGTGCCCATGAGGGGCCCGGAGGGCCCCAGCATTTT.

The V call is TRBV5-6, the J call TRBJ1-4, with 7 bases lining up with TRBD1. Germline trimming cut 0 bases from V and 8 bases from J; bases unmatched to any gene: 4. The CDR3 covers 14 residues. CDR1 and CDR2 from the germline V gene are SGHDT and YYEEEE. The CDR3 reads CASSLEGAWEKLFF. In nucleotides, the CDR3 is TGTGCCAGCAGCTTGGAGGGGGCGTGGGAAAAACTGTTTTTT.

This clonotype was observed a few times. V gene TRBV5-1 combines with J gene TRBJ2-1, with 12 bases identical to TRBD2. Germline V CDR1 and CDR2: SGHRS, YFSETQ. Losses at the gene ends were 4 bases for V and 3 bases for J; bases not matched to a gene: 5. The CDR3 extends over 16 amino acids. The DNA of the CDR3 is TGCGCCAGCAGCACCGGACTAGCGGGGTTCTACAATGAGCAGTTCTTC. This encodes CASSTGLAGFYNEQFF. Full variable domain (missing parts from reference TRBV5-1 and TRBJ2-1): KAGVTQTPRYLIKTRGQQVTLSCSPISGHRSVSWYQQTPGQGLQFLFEYFSETQRNKGNFPGRFSGRQFSNSRSEMNVSTLELGDSALYLCASSTGLAGFYNEQFFGPGTRLTVL.